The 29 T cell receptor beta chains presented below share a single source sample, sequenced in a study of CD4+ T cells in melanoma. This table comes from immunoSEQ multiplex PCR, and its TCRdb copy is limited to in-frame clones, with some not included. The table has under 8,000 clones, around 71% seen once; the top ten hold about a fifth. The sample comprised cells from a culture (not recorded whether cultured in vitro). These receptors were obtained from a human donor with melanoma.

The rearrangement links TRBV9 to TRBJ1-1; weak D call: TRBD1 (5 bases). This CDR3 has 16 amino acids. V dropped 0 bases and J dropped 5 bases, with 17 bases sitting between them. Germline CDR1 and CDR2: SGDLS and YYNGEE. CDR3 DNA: TGTGCCAGCAGCGTAGGTGAATCCGGGGGTGGAACTGAAGCTTTCTTT. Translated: CASSVGESGGGTEAFF.

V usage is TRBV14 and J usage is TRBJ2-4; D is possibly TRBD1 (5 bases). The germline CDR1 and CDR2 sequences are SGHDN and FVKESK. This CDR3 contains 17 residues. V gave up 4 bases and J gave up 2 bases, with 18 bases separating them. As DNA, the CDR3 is TGTGCCAGCAGCCTAGACTCTGGGGCTGGGACCAAAAACATTCAGTACTTC. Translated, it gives CASSLDSGAGTKNIQYF.

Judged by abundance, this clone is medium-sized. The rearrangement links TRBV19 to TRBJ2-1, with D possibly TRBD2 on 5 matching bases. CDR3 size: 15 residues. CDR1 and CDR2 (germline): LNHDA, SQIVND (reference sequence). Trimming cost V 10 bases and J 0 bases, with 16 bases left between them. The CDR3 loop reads CATEPGTSSYNEQFF. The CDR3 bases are TGTGCCACCGAACCGGGAACGAGCTCCTACAATGAGCAGTTCTTC. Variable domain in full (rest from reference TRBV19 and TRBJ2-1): DGGITQSPKYLFRKEGQNVTLSCEQNLNHDAMYWYRQDPGQGLRLIYYSQIVNDFQKGDIAEGYSVSREKKESFPLTVTSAQKNPTAFYLCATEPGTSSYNEQFFGPGTRLTVL.

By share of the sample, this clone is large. Here the CDR3 reads CASSKGTGGYNYGYTF. The CDR3 nucleotides read TGTGCCAGCAGCAAAGGGACAGGGGGATATAACTATGGCTACACCTTC. The J gene is TRBJ1-2, the V gene TRBV7-2, with 11 bases fitting TRBD1. Germline CDR1 SGHTA, CDR2 FQGNSA. V lost 5 bases to trimming and J lost 1 base; unmatched junction nucleotides: 6. The CDR3 loop spans 16 amino acids.

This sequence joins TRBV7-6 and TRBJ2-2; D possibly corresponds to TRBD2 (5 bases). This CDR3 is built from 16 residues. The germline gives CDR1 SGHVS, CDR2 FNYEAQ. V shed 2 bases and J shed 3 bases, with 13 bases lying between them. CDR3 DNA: TGTGCCAGCAGCTTACTGGGAGCCCCGTACACCGGGGAGCTGTTTTTT. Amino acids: CASSLLGAPYTGELFF.

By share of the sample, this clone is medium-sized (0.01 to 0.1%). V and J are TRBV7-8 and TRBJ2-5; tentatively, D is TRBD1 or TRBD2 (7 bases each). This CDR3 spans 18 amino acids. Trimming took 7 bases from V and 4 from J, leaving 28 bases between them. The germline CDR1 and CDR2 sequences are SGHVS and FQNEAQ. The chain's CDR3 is CASIDLRGEGAVPETQYF. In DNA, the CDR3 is TGTGCCAGCATCGACCTCCGGGGGGAGGGGGCAGTTCCAGAGACCCAGTACTTC.

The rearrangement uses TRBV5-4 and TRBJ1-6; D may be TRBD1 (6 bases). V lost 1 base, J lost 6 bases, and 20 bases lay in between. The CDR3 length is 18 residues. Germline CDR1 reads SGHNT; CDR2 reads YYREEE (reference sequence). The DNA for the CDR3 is TGTGCCAGCAGCTTGACGAGTGGGTGGGGGGGCCGTAATTCACCCCTCCACTTT. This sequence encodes CASSLTSGWGGRNSPLHF.

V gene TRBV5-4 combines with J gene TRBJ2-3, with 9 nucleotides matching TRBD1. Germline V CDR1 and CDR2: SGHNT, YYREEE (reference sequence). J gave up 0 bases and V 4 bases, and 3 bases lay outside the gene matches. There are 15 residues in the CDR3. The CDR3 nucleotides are TGTGCCAGCAGCGAACAGGGGGCTAGCACAGATACGCAGTATTTT. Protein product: CASSEQGASTDTQYF.

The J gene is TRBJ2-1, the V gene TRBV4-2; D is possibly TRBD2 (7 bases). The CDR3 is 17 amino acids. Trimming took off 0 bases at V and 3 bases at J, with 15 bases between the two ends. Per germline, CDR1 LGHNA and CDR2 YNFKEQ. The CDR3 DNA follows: TGTGCCAGCAGCCAAGATCTTAGGGGGGGCATCTACAATGAGCAGTTCTTC. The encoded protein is CASSQDLRGGIYNEQFF.

The CDR3 region has the DNA TGTGCCAGCAGTTTCACCGGTGGGAGAAACATTCAGTACTTC. It translates to CASSFTGGRNIQYF. J is TRBJ2-4 and V is TRBV6-2 or TRBV6-3; the D gene is possibly TRBD2 (5 bases). V lost 4 bases and J 6 bases, leaving 13 bases between the germline ends. This CDR3 has 14 residues. Germline V lookup: CDR1 MNHEY, CDR2 SVGEGT.

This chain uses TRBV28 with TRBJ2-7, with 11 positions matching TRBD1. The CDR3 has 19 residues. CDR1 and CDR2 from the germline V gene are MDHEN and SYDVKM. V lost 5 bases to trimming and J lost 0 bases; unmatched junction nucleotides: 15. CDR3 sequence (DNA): TGTGCCAGCAGTCCAACCGGGACTAGGGGGACAGGGGGCTCCTACGAGCAGTACTTC. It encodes CASSPTGTRGTGGSYEQYF.

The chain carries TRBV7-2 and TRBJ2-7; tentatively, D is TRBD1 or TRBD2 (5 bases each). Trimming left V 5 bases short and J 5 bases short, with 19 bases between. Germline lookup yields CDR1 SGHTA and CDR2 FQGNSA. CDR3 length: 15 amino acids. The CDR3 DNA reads TGTGCCAGCAGCCCTTTCCCCCGGGGCAGGGACGAGCAGTACTTC. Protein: CASSPFPRGRDEQYF.

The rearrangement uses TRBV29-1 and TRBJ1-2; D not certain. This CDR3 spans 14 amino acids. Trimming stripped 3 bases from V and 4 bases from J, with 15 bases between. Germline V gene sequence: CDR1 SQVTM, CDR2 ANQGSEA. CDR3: CSVEVPGGGYGYTF. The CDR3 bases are TGCAGCGTTGAGGTTCCTGGAGGAGGCTATGGCTACACCTTC. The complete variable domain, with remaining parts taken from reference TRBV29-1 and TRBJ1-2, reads SAVISQKPSRDICQRGTSLTIQCQVDSQVTMMFWYRQQPGQSLTLIATANQGSEATYESGFVIDKFPISRPNLTFSTLTVSNMSPEDSSIYLCSVEVPGGGYGYTFGSGTRLTVV.

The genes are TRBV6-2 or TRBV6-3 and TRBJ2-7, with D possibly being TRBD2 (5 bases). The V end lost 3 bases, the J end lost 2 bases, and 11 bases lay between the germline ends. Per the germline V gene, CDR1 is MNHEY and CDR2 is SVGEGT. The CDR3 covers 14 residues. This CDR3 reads CASSYQLGAYEQYF. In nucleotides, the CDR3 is TGTGCCAGCAGTTATCAACTAGGAGCCTACGAGCAGTACTTC.

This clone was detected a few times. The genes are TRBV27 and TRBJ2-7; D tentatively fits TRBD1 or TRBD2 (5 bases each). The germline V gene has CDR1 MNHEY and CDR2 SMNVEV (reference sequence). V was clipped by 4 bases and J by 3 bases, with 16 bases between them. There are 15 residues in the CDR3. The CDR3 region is CASSSPGQGGYEQYF. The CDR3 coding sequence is TGTGCCAGCAGTTCGCCGGGGCAGGGCGGCTACGAGCAGTACTTC.

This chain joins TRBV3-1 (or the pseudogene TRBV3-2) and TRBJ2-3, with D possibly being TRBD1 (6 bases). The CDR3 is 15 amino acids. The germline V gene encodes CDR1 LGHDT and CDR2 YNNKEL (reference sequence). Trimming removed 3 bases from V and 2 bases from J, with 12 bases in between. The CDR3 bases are TGTGCCAGCAGCCAGGCCCACAGGGTCACAGATACGCAGTATTTT. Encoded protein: CASSQAHRVTDTQYF.

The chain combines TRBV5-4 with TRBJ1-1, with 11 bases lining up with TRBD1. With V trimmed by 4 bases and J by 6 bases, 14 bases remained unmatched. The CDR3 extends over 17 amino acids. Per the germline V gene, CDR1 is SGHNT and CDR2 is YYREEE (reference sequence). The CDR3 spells CASSGGTGGFFLSEAFF. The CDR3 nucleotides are TGTGCCAGCAGCGGCGGGACAGGGGGATTCTTTTTGTCTGAAGCTTTCTTT.

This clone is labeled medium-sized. CDR3 DNA sequence: TGTGCCAGCAGTTACCTTGAGGGGGCCCTATATGGCTACACCTTC. This translates into CASSYLEGALYGYTF. The J gene is TRBJ1-2, the V gene TRBV6-5; TRBD1 aligns across 7 bases. CDR3 length: 15 residues. Looked up from germline, CDR1 is MNHEY and CDR2 is SVGAGI. Trimming took 2 bases from V and 5 from J; bases not matched to a gene: 8.

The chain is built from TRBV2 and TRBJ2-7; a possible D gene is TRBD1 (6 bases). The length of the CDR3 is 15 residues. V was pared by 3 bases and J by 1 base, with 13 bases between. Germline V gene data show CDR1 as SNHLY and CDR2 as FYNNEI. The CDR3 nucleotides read TGTGCCAGCAGTGATGGGACACAATTTTCCTACGAGCAGTACTTC. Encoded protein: CASSDGTQFSYEQYF.

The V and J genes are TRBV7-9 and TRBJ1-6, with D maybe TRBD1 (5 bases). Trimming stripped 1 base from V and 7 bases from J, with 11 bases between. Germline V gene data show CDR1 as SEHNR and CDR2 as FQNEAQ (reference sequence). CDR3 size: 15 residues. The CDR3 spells CASSLGEGTNSPLHF. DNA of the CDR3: TGTGCCAGCAGCTTAGGTGAGGGGACGAATTCACCCCTCCACTTT.

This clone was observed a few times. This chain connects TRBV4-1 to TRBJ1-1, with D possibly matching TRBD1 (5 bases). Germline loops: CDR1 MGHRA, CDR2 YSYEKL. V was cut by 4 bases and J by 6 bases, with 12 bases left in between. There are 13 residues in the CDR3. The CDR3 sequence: CASSPGGLAEAFF. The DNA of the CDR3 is TGCGCCAGCAGCCCCGGGGGGTTGGCTGAAGCTTTCTTT.

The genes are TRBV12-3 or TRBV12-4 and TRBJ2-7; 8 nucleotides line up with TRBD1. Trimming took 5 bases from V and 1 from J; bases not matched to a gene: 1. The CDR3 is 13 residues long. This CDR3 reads CASSRTGSYEQYF. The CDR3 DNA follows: TGTGCCAGCAGTAGGACAGGGTCCTACGAGCAGTACTTC.

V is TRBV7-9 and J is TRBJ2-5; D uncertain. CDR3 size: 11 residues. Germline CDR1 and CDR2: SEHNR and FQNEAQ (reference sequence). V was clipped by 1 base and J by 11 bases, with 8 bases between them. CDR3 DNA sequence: TGTGCCAGCAGCTTAGAGGACCCGCAGTACTTC. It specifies CASSLEDPQYF.

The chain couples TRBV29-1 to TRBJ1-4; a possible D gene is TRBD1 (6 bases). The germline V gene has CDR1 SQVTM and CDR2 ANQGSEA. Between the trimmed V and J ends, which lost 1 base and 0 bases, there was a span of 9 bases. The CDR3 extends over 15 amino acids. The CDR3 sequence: CSVEGTGSTNEKLFF. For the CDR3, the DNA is TGCAGCGTTGAAGGTACAGGGTCAACTAATGAAAAACTGTTTTTT.

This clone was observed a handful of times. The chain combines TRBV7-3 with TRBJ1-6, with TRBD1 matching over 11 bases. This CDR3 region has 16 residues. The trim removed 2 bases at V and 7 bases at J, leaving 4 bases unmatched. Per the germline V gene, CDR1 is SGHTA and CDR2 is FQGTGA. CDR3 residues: CASSLGTGGMNSPLHF. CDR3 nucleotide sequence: TGTGCCAGCAGCTTAGGGACAGGGGGTATGAATTCACCCCTCCACTTT.

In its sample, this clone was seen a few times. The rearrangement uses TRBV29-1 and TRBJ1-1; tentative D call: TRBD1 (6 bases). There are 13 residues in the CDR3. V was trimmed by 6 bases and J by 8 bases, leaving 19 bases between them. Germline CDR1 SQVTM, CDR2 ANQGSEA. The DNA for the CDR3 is TGCAGCGTCGACTTAGGGACACGAACCGAAGCTTTCTTT. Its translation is CSVDLGTRTEAFF.

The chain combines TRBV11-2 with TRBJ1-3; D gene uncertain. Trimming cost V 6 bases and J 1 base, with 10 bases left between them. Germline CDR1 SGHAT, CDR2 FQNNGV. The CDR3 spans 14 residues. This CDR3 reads CASRTTGSGNTIYF. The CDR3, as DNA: TGTGCCAGCAGGACTACCGGGTCTGGAAACACCATATATTTT.

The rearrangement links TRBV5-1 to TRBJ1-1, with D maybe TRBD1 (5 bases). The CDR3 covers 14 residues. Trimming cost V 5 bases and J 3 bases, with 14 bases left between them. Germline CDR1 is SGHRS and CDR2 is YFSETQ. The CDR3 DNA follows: TGCGCCAGCAGAGACAGCGTTCCGGACACTGAAGCTTTCTTT. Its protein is CASRDSVPDTEAFF.

The CDR3 nucleotides read TGTGCCAGCAGCTTGGTTGGGGGAGGGACTGAAGCTTTCTTT. Translated, it gives CASSLVGGGTEAFF. The genes are TRBV5-5 and TRBJ1-1; a weak D match, TRBD1 (5 bases). Trimming pared 0 bases from V and 5 bases from J, leaving 11 bases between. This CDR3 is 14 amino acids long. Per the germline V gene, CDR1 is SGHKS and CDR2 is YYEKEE (reference sequence).